A selection of T cell receptor beta chains follows, all from one sample in a study of T cells after yellow fever vaccination. MiXCR, run by TCRdb on the 5' RACE reads, gives a single entry per CDR3 protein. The table shows 300,000 or so distinct CDR3 sequences, with 13% occurring only once. This sample comprised CD4+ T cells sorted from PBMCs, obtained 45 days after the yellow fever booster vaccination. These receptors were obtained from a man under 40 who received the YFV17D yellow fever vaccine. The CDR3 runs from the conserved cysteine through the conserved F or W. A D gene is named only where the DNA matches it firmly. Only some rows state a clone size, as once, few, many or a class for expanded clones.

d_gene | abundance | j_gene | v_gene | CDR3nt | CDR3aa
- | few | TRBJ1-5 | TRBV7-2 | TGTGCCAGCAGCTTAAATGTAGGACGGGGAAATCAGCCCCAGCATTTT | CASSLNVGRGNQPQHF
TRBD2 | - | TRBJ2-7 | TRBV10-3 | TGTGCCATCAGTGGGTCCAGCGGGACCCACGAGCAGTACTTC | CAISGSSGTHEQYF
TRBD1 | - | TRBJ2-5 | TRBV4-3 | TGCGCCAGCAGCCAACAATCGACAGGGCTGGAGACCCAGTACTTC | CASSQQSTGLETQYF
- | - | TRBJ2-1 | TRBV7-9 | TGTGCCAGCAGCTTGAACTATGGAGGTGAGCAGTTCTTC | CASSLNYGGEQFF
TRBD2 | - | TRBJ2-2 | TRBV7-3 | TGTACCATCAGTTTCCAAAGCGGGGGGGCTGCGATTACCGGGGAGCTGTTTTTT | CTISFQSGGAAITGELFF
- | - | TRBJ2-1 | TRBV3-1 | TGTGCCAGCAGCCGGTCCGGTCCCTACAATGAGCAGTTCTTC | CASSRSGPYNEQFF
TRBD2 | many | TRBJ2-2 | TRBV10-1 | TGCGCCAGCAGTCCAGCGGGAGGAACCGGGGAGCTGTTTTTT | CASSPAGGTGELFF
- | - | TRBJ2-2 | TRBV5-6 | TGTGCCAGCAGCTTGAGTGGGCTAGTACCTGGCACCGGGGAGCTGTTTTTT | CASSLSGLVPGTGELFF
- | - | TRBJ1-1 | TRBV9 | TGTGCCAGCAGCGCCGACAATAGGGGCCTACCAGCCACTGAAGCTTTCTTT | CASSADNRGLPATEAFF
- | - | TRBJ2-5 | TRBV18 | TGTGCCAGCTCACGGACGTTACAAGAGACCCAGTACTTC | CASSRTLQETQYF
- | - | TRBJ1-5 | TRBV20-1 | TGCAGTGCTAGCCCACAAACTAATAGCAATCAGCCCCAGCATTTT | CSASPQTNSNQPQHF